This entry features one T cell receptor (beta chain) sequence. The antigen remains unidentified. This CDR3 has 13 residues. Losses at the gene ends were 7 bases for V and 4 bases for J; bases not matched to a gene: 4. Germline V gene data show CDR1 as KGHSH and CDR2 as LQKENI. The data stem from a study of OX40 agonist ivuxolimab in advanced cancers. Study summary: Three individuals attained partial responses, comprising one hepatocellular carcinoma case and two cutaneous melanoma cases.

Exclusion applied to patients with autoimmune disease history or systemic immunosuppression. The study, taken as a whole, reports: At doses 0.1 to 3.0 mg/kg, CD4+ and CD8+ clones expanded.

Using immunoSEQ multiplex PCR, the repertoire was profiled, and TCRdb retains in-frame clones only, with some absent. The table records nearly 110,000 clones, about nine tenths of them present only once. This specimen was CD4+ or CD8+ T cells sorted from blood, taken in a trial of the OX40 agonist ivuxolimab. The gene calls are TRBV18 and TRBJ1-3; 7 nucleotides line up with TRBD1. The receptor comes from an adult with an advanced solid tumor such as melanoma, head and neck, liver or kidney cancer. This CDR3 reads CASYGTAGNTIYF. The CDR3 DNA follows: TGTGCCAGCTACGGGACAGCCGGAAACACCATATATTTT.